The present entry profiles one TCR beta chain with its context. The record originates from a study of OX40 agonist ivuxolimab in advanced cancers. Profiled with immunoSEQ multiplex PCR; TCRdb holds only in-frame clones, not every one. The table has about 78,000 clones, 84% seen once; the top ten hold over 2%. V gave up 2 bases and J gave up 4 bases, with 15 bases separating them. Germline loops: CDR1 SGHVS, CDR2 FQNEAQ. CDR3 length: 16 amino acids. The clonotype comes from an adult with an advanced solid tumor such as melanoma, head and neck, liver or kidney cancer. The material was CD4+ or CD8+ T cells sorted from blood, obtained in a trial of the OX40 agonist ivuxolimab. The rearrangement joins TRBV7-8 to TRBJ2-4; unclear D gene. The CDR3, as DNA: TGTGCCAGCAGCTTACAAACCGCGGCTAGAAAAAACATTCAGTACTTC. It codes for CASSLQTAARKNIQYF.